One sample yielded the 25 T cell receptor beta chains listed below, sequenced in a study of PD-1 blockade in classical Hodgkin lymphoma. Sequencing used immunoSEQ multiplex PCR; TCRdb keeps in-frame clones, though not all of them. The sample lists about 110,000 clones; roughly 87% were seen once. Brentuximab vedotin exposure varied among the patients, all of whom had relapsed after autologous stem cell transplantation. Here the sequenced sample was peripheral blood mononuclear cells (PBMCs), taken before the second cycle of nivolumab. The source is a human donor with classical Hodgkin lymphoma.

The rearrangement uses TRBV18 and TRBJ2-7; 9 bases agree with TRBD1. V lost 1 base to trimming and J lost 6 bases; unmatched junction nucleotides: 7. The CDR3 is 15 residues long. Germline V lookup: CDR1 KGHSH, CDR2 LQKENI. CDR3 sequence reads: CASSPRGTGSLEQYF. For the CDR3, the DNA is TGTGCCAGCTCACCACGGGGGACAGGGTCTCTCGAGCAGTACTTC.

This chain uses TRBV19 with TRBJ2-1, with D possibly called TRBD1 or TRBD2 (5 bases each). With 4 bases removed from V and 10 bases from J, the gap between germline ends came to 17 bases. In germline, CDR1 is LNHDA, CDR2 SQIVND (reference sequence). The CDR3 is 14 amino acids. The CDR3 DNA reads TGTGCCAGTAGTACCTATAATTGGGACGGCGAGCAGTTCTTC. It translates to CASSTYNWDGEQFF.

The chain combines TRBV11-2 with TRBJ2-2, with 13 bases matching TRBD2. Germline V gene lookup returns CDR1 SGHAT and CDR2 FQNNGV. V gave up 2 bases and J gave up 5 bases; unmatched junction bases: 5. The CDR3 totals 17 residues. The chain's CDR3 is CASSLPTSGRDTGELFF. The CDR3 DNA is TGTGCCAGCAGCTTACCCACTAGCGGGAGGGATACCGGGGAGCTGTTTTTT.

The CDR3 sequence is CASSPGYPNTEAFF. CDR3 bases: TGTGCCAGCTCACCGGGTTACCCCAACACTGAAGCTTTCTTT. The chain joins TRBV18 to TRBJ1-1, with D hard to call. Germline V gives CDR1 KGHSH, CDR2 LQKENI. The V end was cut by 3 bases, the J end by 2 bases, with 10 bases between. CDR3 length equals 14 residues.

This clone appeared once. The chain uses TRBV6-5 and TRBJ2-1; TRBD2 matches at 7 bases. Germline CDR1 is MNHEY and CDR2 is SVGAGI. The CDR3 extends over 15 amino acids. With 6 bases clipped from V and 4 bases from J, the junction kept 9 bases outside the gene matches. The CDR3 loop is CASRPGGVSYNEQFF. The CDR3 nucleotides read TGTGCCAGCAGACCTGGGGGGGTATCTTACAATGAGCAGTTCTTC.

J is TRBJ2-2 and V is TRBV5-6; a weak D match, TRBD2 (6 bases). V lost 0 bases and J lost 1, with 7 bases in between. The CDR3 runs 15 residues. Germline V gives CDR1 SGHDT, CDR2 YYEEEE. The CDR3 loop is CASSLAAGNTGELFF. In DNA, the CDR3 is TGTGCCAGCAGCTTGGCAGCGGGGAACACCGGGGAGCTGTTTTTT.

The chain joins TRBV30 to TRBJ1-2, with D uncertain. The length of the CDR3 is 14 residues. Germline V gene data show CDR1 as GTSNPN and CDR2 as SVGIG (reference sequence). V was cut by 2 bases and J by 4 bases, with 14 bases left in between. The CDR3 region has the DNA TGTGCCTGGAGTCTATTTCGACATAGCTATGGCTACACCTTC. This translates into CAWSLFRHSYGYTF.

This chain uses TRBV10-2 with TRBJ1-1; TRBD1 might be the D (6 bases). This CDR3 has 17 amino acids. Germline CDR1 reads WSHSY; CDR2 reads SAAADI. V lost 4 bases to trimming and J lost 1 base, with 19 bases between them. The CDR3 DNA is TGCGCCAGCAGTGGGGGTGGGAGGGGGGAGGCGAACACTGAAGCTTTCTTT. Translation gives CASSGGGRGEANTEAFF.

This clone is a singleton in its sample. The rearrangement links TRBV10-3 to TRBJ1-2; D is possibly TRBD1 (6 bases). The V gene lost 2 bases and the J gene lost 4 bases, with 17 bases spanning the gap. CDR1 is ENHRY, CDR2 SYGVKD, per germline. The CDR3 has 16 residues. The CDR3 nucleotides read TGTGCCATCAGTGAGGGTATCGGGGGCAATGGCTATGGCTACACCTTC. Its protein product is CAISEGIGGNGYGYTF.

This chain joins TRBV25-1 and TRBJ2-7, with a weak D call TRBD1 (6 bases). Trimming cost V 6 bases and J 2 bases, with 11 bases left between them. The CDR3 runs to 13 residues. Germline loops: CDR1 MGHDK, CDR2 SYGVNS. The CDR3 DNA sequence: TGTGCCAGCAGCCTCACAGGGACCTACGAGCAGTACTTC. This translates into CASSLTGTYEQYF.

This clone was observed once. The chain employs TRBV7-9 and TRBJ1-5, with D possibly being TRBD1 (6 bases). The germline V gene has CDR1 SEHNR and CDR2 FQNEAQ (reference sequence). Trimming shortened V by 1 base and J by 6 bases, and 13 bases separated the two germline ends. This CDR3 spans 15 amino acids. For the CDR3, the DNA is TGTGCCAGCAGCTTAGACGGCAGGGGTTTTCAGCCCCAGCATTTT. It yields the protein CASSLDGRGFQPQHF.

J is TRBJ1-1 and V is TRBV11-2, with no clear D. V lost 1 base and J 0 bases, leaving 12 bases between the germline ends. The germline V gene has CDR1 SGHAT and CDR2 FQNNGV. The CDR3 covers 16 residues. In DNA, the CDR3 is TGTGCCAGCAGCTTAGGGGATTGGGGATTGAACACTGAAGCTTTCTTT. The encoded protein is CASSLGDWGLNTEAFF.

V and J are TRBV5-4 and TRBJ2-1; tentatively, D is TRBD1 or TRBD2 (6 bases each). In germline, CDR1 is SGHNT, CDR2 YYREEE (reference sequence). V shed 4 bases and J shed 6 bases, with 14 bases lying between them. CDR3 size: 14 residues. CDR3 region: CASSAEWGANEQFF. In nucleotides, the CDR3 is TGTGCCAGCAGCGCGGAGTGGGGGGCCAATGAGCAGTTCTTC.

The J gene is TRBJ1-3, the V gene TRBV19; a weak D match, TRBD1 (6 bases). Per the germline V gene, CDR1 is LNHDA and CDR2 is SQIVND (reference sequence). The germline V and J ends were trimmed by 8 bases and 4 bases, with 12 bases remaining between them. The CDR3 spans 13 residues. Here the CDR3 DNA reads TGTGCCAGTCGACAGGTATCAGGAAACACCATATATTTT. It is translated as CASRQVSGNTIYF.

This clone was seen a handful of times. This sequence joins TRBV6-6 and TRBJ2-1; 8 bases map to TRBD1. CDR3 size: 13 residues. Trimming took 5 bases from V and 7 from J; bases not matched to a gene: 4. Per germline, CDR1 MNHNY and CDR2 SVGAGI (reference sequence). The CDR3 sequence is CASSPGQGNEQFF. As DNA, the CDR3 is TGTGCCAGCAGTCCCGGACAGGGAAATGAGCAGTTCTTC.

The table lists this clone with a few counts. This rearrangement joins TRBV30 to TRBJ1-1; the D is unclear. CDR1 is GTSNPN and CDR2 is SVGIG in the germline V gene (reference sequence). The CDR3 covers 12 residues. Deletions cut 2 bases from V and 4 bases from J, with 8 bases between. CDR3 loop: CAWSYLGTEAFF. The DNA of the CDR3 is TGTGCCTGGAGTTATTTGGGCACTGAAGCTTTCTTT. Using reference TRBV30 and TRBJ1-1 for the parts outside the CDR3, the full variable domain is SQTIHQWPATLVQPVGSPLSLECTVEGTSNPNLYWYRQAAGRGLQLLFYSVGIGQISSEVPQNLSASRPQDRQFILSSKKLLLSDSGFYLCAWSYLGTEAFFGQGTRLTVV.

The chain recombines TRBV13 with TRBJ1-1; TRBD1 might be the D (6 bases). This CDR3 comprises 15 residues. Germline CDR1 and CDR2: PRHDT and FYEKMQ (reference sequence). Trimming cost V 3 bases and J 5 bases, with 16 bases left between them. This CDR3 is CASSLGARGRTEAFF. CDR3 nucleotide sequence: TGTGCCAGCAGCTTGGGGGCCAGGGGACGAACTGAAGCTTTCTTT. Together with reference TRBV13 and TRBJ1-1, the CDR3 gives the full variable domain: AAGVIQSPRHLIKEKRETATLKCYPIPRHDTVYWYQQGPGQDPQFLISFYEKMQSDKGSIPDRFSAQQFSDYHSELNMSSLELGDSALYFCASSLGARGRTEAFFGQGTRLTVV.

This rearrangement joins TRBV4-1 to TRBJ2-7; 11 bases line up with TRBD1. V shed 1 base and J 3 bases; nucleotides not matched to a gene: 11. CDR1 and CDR2 from the germline V gene are MGHRA and YSYEKL. CDR3 size: 18 residues. The CDR3 loop reads CASSQVVNRDRGGYEQYF. DNA for the CDR3: TGCGCCAGCAGCCAAGTGGTTAATAGGGACAGGGGGGGCTACGAGCAGTACTTC.

J is TRBJ2-1 and V is TRBV10-2, with no clear D. CDR1 is WSHSY, CDR2 SAAADI, per germline. Trimming left V 6 bases short and J 0 bases short, with 6 bases between. This CDR3 spans 13 amino acids. The CDR3 DNA is TGCGCCAGCAGACCGAGCTCCTACAATGAGCAGTTCTTC. It yields the protein CASRPSSYNEQFF.

This rearrangement joins TRBV7-9 to TRBJ2-1; the match to TRBD1 covers 8 bases. With 0 bases clipped from V and 5 bases from J, the junction kept 6 bases outside the gene matches. The germline gives CDR1 SEHNR, CDR2 FQNEAQ (reference sequence). The CDR3 consists of 16 residues. In DNA form, the CDR3 reads TGTGCCAGCAGCTTAGCGAGGACAGGGATCCACAATGAGCAGTTCTTC. Its translation: CASSLARTGIHNEQFF.

The chain employs TRBV5-6 and TRBJ2-6; unclear D gene. V was clipped by 0 bases and J by 6 bases, with 4 bases between them. CDR3 length equals 13 residues. Germline V lookup: CDR1 SGHDT, CDR2 YYEEEE. The CDR3 coding sequence is TGTGCCAGCAGCTTGGGGGAGGCCAACGTCCTGACTTTC. Translating gives CASSLGEANVLTF.

The chain recombines TRBV29-1 with TRBJ2-1, with 8 bases that match TRBD2. The CDR3 contains 13 residues. Looked up from germline, CDR1 is SQVTM and CDR2 is ANQGSEA. With 4 bases clipped from V and 5 bases from J, the junction kept 4 bases outside the gene matches. CDR3 DNA sequence: TGCAGCGTTGGCGGGAGGTTTAACAATGAGCAGTTCTTC. Encoded protein: CSVGGRFNNEQFF.

The chain employs TRBV30 and TRBJ1-2; D not resolved. V lost 0 bases, J lost 4 bases, and 18 bases lay in between. This CDR3 is 16 amino acids long. Per germline, CDR1 GTSNPN and CDR2 SVGIG (reference sequence). CDR3 DNA sequence: TGTGCCTGGAGTGTATATGGTTGGTGGACGCCCTATGGCTACACCTTC. It translates to CAWSVYGWWTPYGYTF.

The rearrangement joins TRBV15 to TRBJ2-3; no firm D call. The CDR3 is made up of 16 amino acids. The germline V gene encodes CDR1 LNHNV and CDR2 YYDKDF (reference sequence). The ends were cut back, 0 bases at V and 3 bases at J, with 13 bases in the middle. CDR3 loop: CATSRDRVSRTDTQYF. The CDR3 DNA follows: TGTGCCACCAGCAGAGATCGTGTCAGCCGAACAGATACGCAGTATTTT.

CDR3 loop: CAWIGQGVEAFF. The CDR3 DNA is TGTGCCTGGATAGGACAGGGGGTTGAAGCTTTCTTT. The chain uses TRBV30 and TRBJ1-1, with 10 bases matching TRBD1. Trimming took 4 bases from V and 7 from J; bases not matched to a gene: 3. From germline, CDR1 is GTSNPN and CDR2 SVGIG (reference sequence). The CDR3 length is 12 residues.